This T cell receptor beta chain was sequenced in a study of blood T cells in healthy people across ages. Study-wide findings and caveats: Naive T cell percentage showed a strong correlation with the diversity of TCR beta.

Notes on this clonotype: What it binds is not known.

The CDR3 loop spans 13 amino acids. V lost 3 bases, J lost 5 bases, and 3 bases stayed unmatched. Germline CDR1 and CDR2: DFQATT and SNEGSKA (reference sequence). PCR was performed a second time for 7 to 11 cycles using a sample-barcoded 5' primer and a J-beta primer mix. All samples yielded 3 million or more CDR3-containing paired-end reads. TCRdb independently ran MiXCR on the 5' RACE reads; one entry per CDR3 protein. Among roughly 700,000 distinct CDR3 sequences listed, roughly 25% were seen once. The sample was also reused in another study, on T cells of mothers and their children. That source notes: Every mother supplied over 8 million TCR beta CDR3 reads and every child several million. Thymic selection shapes TCR recombination output similarly in related and unrelated pairs.

The sample taken for sequencing was blood. This clonotype was sampled from a boy between 10 and 17 years old in good health. The chain is built from TRBV20-1 and TRBJ2-7, with TRBD2 matching 11 bases. The CDR3, as DNA: TGCAGTGCTAGCCCTAGCGGGAGGCACGAGCAGTACTTC. This sequence encodes CSASPSGRHEQYF.